This T cell receptor (beta chain) was obtained from a study of Graves' ophthalmopathy and Graves' hyperthyroidism. Germline V gene sequence: CDR1 MGHDK, CDR2 SYGVNS. CDR3 length: 13 residues. The J segment lost 7 bases and the V segment lost 10 bases, leaving 6 bases of the junction unmatched. Amplified material comprised TCR beta CDR3 regions derived from RNA transcripts. HTBI-primed first-round RT-PCR preceded second-round multiplex PCR. TCRdb re-called the multiplex PCR reads with MiXCR, one entry per CDR3 protein. Here the sample spans approximately 700,000 distinct CDR3 sequences, about 44% being singletons.

Material for sequencing was peripheral blood. The receptor's source is an adult man with Graves' ophthalmopathy. The chain has TRBV25-1 and TRBJ1-5; 11 bases are a match to TRBD1. This CDR3 reads CAIGTGGRQPQHF. In DNA, the CDR3 is TGTGCCATCGGGACAGGGGGTCGGCAGCCCCAGCATTTT.